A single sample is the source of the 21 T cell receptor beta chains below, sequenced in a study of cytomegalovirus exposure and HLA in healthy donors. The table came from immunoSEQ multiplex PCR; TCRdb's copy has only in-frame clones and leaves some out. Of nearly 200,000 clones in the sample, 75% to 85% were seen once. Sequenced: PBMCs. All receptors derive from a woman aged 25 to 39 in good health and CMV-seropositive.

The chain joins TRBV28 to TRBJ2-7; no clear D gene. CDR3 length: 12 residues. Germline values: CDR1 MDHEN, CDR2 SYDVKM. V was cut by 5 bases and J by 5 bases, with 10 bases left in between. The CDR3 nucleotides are TGTGCCAGCAGTCAAATTATAGACGAGCAGTACTTC. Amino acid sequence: CASSQIIDEQYF.

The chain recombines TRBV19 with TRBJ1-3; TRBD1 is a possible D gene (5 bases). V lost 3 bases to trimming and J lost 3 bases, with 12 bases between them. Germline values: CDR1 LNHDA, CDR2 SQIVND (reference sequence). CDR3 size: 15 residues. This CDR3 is CASSIRGTNGNTIYF. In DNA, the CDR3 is TGTGCCAGTAGTATCCGAGGGACTAATGGAAACACCATATATTTT.

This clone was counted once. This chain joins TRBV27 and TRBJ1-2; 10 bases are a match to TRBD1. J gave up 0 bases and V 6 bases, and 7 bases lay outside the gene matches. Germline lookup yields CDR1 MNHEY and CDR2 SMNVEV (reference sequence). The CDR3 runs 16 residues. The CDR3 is CASRGTGAQANYGYTF. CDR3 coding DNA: TGTGCCAGCAGGGGGACAGGGGCCCAAGCTAACTATGGCTACACCTTC.

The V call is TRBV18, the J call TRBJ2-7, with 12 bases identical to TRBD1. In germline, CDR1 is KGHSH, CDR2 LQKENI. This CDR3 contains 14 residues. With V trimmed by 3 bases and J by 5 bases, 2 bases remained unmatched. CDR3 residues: CASSPGTGGNEQYF. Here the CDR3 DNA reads TGTGCCAGCTCACCGGGGACAGGGGGCAACGAGCAGTACTTC. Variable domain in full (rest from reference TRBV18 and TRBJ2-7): NAGVMQNPRHLVRRRGQEARLRCSPMKGHSHVYWYRQLPEEGLKFMVYLQKENIIDESGMPKERFSAEFPKEGPSILRIQQVVRGDSAAYFCASSPGTGGNEQYFGPGTRLTVT.

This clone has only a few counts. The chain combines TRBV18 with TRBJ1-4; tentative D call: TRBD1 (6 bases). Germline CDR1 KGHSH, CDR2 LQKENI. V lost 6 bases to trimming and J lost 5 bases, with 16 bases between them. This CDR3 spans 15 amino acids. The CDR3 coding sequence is TGTGCCAGCTCCCGCCGGCAGGGGCTAAATGAAAAACTGTTTTTT. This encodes CASSRRQGLNEKLFF. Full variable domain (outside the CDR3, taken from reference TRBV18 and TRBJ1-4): NAGVMQNPRHLVRRRGQEARLRCSPMKGHSHVYWYRQLPEEGLKFMVYLQKENIIDESGMPKERFSAEFPKEGPSILRIQQVVRGDSAAYFCASSRRQGLNEKLFFGSGTQLSVL.

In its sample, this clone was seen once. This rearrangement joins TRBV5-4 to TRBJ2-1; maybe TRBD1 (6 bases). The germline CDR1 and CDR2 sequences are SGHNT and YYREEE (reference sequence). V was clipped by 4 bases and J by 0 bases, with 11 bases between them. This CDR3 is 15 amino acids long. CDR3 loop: CASSPQGSSYNEQFF. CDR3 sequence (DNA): TGTGCCAGCAGCCCCCAGGGGAGCTCCTACAATGAGCAGTTCTTC.

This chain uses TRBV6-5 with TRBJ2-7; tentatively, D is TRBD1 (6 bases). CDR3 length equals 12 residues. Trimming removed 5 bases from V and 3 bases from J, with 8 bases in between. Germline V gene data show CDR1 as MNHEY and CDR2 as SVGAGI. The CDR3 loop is CASSTTGYEQYF. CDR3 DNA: TGTGCCAGCAGTACGACAGGCTACGAGCAGTACTTC.

The CDR3 DNA reads TGTGCCAGCAGCTTAGGCAGGGGCACAGATACGCAGTATTTT. Translating it yields CASSLGRGTDTQYF. The chain has TRBV11-3 and TRBJ2-3; tentative D call: TRBD1 (5 bases). CDR1 is SGHNT and CDR2 is YENEEA in the germline V gene. This CDR3 is built from 14 residues. Between the trimmed V and J ends, which lost 1 base and 1 base, there was a span of 6 bases.

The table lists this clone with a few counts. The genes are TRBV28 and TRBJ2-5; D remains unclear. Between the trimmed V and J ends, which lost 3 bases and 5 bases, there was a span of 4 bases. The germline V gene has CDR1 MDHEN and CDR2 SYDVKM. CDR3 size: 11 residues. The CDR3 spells CASSFIETQYF. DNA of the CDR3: TGTGCCAGCAGTTTTATTGAGACCCAGTACTTC.

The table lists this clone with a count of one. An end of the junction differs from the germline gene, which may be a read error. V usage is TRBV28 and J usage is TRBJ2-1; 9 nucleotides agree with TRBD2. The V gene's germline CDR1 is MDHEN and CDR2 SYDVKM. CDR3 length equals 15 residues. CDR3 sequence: CASSLWRGGGNEQFF. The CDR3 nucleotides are TGTGCCAGCAGCTTATGGCGGGGGGGAGGCAATGAGCAGTTCTTC.

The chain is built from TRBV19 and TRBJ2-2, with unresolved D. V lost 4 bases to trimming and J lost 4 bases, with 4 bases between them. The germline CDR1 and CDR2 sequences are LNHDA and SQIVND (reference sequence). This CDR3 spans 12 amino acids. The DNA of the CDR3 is TGTGCCAGTAGTACCTCCACCGGGGAGCTGTTTTTT. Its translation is CASSTSTGELFF. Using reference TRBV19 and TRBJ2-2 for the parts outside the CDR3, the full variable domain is DGGITQSPKYLFRKEGQNVTLSCEQNLNHDAMYWYRQDPGQGLRLIYYSQIVNDFQKGDIAEGYSVSREKKESFPLTVTSAQKNPTAFYLCASSTSTGELFFGEGSRLTVL.

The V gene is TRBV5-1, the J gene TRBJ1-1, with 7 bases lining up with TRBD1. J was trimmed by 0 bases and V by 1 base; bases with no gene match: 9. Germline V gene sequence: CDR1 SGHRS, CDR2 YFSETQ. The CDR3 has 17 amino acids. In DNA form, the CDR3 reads TGCGCCAGCAGCTTGCCCGGGACAGACGACATGAACACTGAAGCTTTCTTT. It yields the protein CASSLPGTDDMNTEAFF.

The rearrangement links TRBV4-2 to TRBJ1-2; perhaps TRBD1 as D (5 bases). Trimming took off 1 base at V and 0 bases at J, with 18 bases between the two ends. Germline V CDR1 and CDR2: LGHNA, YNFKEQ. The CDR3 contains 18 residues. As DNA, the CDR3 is TGTGCCAGCAGCCAAGGGGGCGGTCGCAGGGATTCTAACTATGGCTACACCTTC. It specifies CASSQGGGRRDSNYGYTF.

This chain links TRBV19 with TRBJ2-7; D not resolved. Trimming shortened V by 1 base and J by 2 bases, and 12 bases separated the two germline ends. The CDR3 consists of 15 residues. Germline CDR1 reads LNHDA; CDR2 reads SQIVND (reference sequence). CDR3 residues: CASSIAGREAYEQYF. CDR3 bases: TGTGCCAGTAGTATAGCCGGCCGAGAGGCCTACGAGCAGTACTTC. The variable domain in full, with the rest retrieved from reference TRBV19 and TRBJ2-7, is DGGITQSPKYLFRKEGQNVTLSCEQNLNHDAMYWYRQDPGQGLRLIYYSQIVNDFQKGDIAEGYSVSREKKESFPLTVTSAQKNPTAFYLCASSIAGREAYEQYFGPGTRLTVT.

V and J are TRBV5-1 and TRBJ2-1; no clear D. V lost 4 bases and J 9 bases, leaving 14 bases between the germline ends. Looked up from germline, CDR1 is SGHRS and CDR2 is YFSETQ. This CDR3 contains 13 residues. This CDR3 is CASSADWQGEQFF. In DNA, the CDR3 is TGCGCCAGCAGCGCGGATTGGCAAGGTGAGCAGTTCTTC.

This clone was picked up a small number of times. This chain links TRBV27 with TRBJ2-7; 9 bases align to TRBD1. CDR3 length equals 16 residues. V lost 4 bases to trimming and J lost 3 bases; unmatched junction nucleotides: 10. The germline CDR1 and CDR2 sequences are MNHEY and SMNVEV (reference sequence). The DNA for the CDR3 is TGTGCCAGCAGTTGGTCCGGACAGGGGATAGACTACGAGCAGTACTTC. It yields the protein CASSWSGQGIDYEQYF.

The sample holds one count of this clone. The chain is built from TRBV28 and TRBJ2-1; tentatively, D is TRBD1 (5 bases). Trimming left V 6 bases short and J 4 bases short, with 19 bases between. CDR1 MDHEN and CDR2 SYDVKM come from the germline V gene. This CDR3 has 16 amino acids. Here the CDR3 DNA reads TGTGCCAGCAGATTGGGGTTAGGGGTCTTATACAATGAGCAGTTCTTC. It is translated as CASRLGLGVLYNEQFF.

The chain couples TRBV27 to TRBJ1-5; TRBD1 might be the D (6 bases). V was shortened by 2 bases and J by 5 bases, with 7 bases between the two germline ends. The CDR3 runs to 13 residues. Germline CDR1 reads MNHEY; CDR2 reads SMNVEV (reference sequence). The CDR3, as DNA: TGTGCCAGCAGTTTAAACAGGGATCAGCCCCAGCATTTT. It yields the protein CASSLNRDQPQHF.

The CDR3 region is CASSQVLFTEAFF. CDR3 coding DNA: TGCGCCAGCAGCCAAGTTCTGTTCACTGAAGCTTTCTTT. V and J are TRBV4-1 and TRBJ1-1; D call uncertain. Trimming removed 1 base from V and 4 bases from J, with 7 bases in between. The CDR3 is made up of 13 amino acids. Per the germline V gene, CDR1 is MGHRA and CDR2 is YSYEKL.

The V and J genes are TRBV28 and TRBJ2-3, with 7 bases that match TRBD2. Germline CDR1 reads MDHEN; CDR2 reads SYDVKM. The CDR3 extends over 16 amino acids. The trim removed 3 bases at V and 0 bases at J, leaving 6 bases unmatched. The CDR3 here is CASSFFGTTSTDTQYF. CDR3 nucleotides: TGTGCCAGCAGTTTTTTCGGGACTACTAGCACAGATACGCAGTATTTT.

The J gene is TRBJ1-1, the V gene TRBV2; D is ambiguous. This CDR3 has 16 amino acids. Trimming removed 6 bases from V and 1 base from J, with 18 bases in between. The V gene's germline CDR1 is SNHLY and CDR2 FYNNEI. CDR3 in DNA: TGTGCCAGCAGGGGAGGTCGTCGACTACGGAACACTGAAGCTTTCTTT. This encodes CASRGGRRLRNTEAFF.